This T cell receptor (beta chain) comes out of a study of blood T cell repertoires in COVID-19. Study in general: The United States, Italy and Spain were the sources of the acute and convalescent COVID-19 samples. In each case, the material was cDNA or gDNA derived from T cells, B-cell-depleted T cells, or PBMCs.

CDR1 and CDR2 from the germline V gene are MNHNS and SASEGT. Between the trimmed V and J ends, which lost 2 bases and 0 bases, there was a span of 7 bases. There are 14 residues in the CDR3. In the study's own analysis: It was from reference gene primer amplification that nucleated cell counts were estimated. Some clones are missing from TCRdb's copy, which holds only in-frame ones; the method was immunoSEQ multiplex PCR. From that table come the V and J calls and clone size; the DNA was used to work out D and trimming. The profile shows roughly 70,000 clones, approximately 84% of them singletons. This clone occurred once.

This chain connects TRBV6-1 to TRBJ1-2; D unresolved. The sequence was obtained from a human donor in a cohort sampled during active COVID-19. Material for sequencing was peripheral blood. CDR3 DNA sequence: TGTGCCAGCAGTGAATATGCAGCTAACTATGGCTACACCTTC. Protein: CASSEYAANYGYTF.